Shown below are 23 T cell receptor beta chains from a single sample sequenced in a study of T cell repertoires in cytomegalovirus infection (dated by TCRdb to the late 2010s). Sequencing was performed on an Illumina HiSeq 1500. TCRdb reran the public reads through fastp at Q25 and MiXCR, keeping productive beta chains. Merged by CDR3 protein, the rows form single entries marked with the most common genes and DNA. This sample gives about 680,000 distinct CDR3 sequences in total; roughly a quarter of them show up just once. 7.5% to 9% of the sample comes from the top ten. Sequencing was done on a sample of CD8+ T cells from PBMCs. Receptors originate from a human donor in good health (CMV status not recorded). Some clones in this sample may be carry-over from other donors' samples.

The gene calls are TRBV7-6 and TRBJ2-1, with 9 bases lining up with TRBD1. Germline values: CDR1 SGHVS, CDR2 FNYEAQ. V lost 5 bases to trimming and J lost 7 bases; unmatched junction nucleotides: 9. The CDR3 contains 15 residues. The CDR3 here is CASSPPGDRDNEQFF. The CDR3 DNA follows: TGTGCCAGCAGCCCCCCCGGGGACAGGGATAATGAGCAGTTCTTC.

CDR3 coding DNA: TGTGCCAGCAGCACTAGCCTACAGTTCTTC. Translating it yields CASSTSLQFF. The chain links TRBV12-3 or TRBV12-4 to TRBJ2-1, with a tentative D call TRBD2 (6 bases). The CDR3 has 10 residues. Trimming removed 6 bases from V and 13 bases from J, with 10 bases in between.

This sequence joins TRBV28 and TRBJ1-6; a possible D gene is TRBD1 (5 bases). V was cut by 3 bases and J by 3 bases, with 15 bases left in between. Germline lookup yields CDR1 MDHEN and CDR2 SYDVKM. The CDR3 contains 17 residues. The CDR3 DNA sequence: TGTGCCAGCAGTTTCGACAGCACCAACGACTATAATTCACCCCTCCACTTT. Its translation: CASSFDSTNDYNSPLHF.

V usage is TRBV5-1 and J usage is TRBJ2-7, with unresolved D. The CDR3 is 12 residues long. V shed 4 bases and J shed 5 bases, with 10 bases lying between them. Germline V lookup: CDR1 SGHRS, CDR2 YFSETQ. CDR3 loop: CASSASKNEQYF. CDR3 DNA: TGCGCCAGCAGCGCGTCGAAGAACGAGCAGTACTTC.

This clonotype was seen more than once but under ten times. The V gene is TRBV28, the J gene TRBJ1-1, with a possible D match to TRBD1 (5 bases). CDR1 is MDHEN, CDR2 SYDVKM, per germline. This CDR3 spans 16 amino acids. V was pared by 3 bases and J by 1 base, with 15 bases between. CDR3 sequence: CASSFHPGGSNTEAFF. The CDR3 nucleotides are TGTGCCAGCAGTTTCCATCCGGGGGGATCGAACACTGAAGCTTTCTTT.

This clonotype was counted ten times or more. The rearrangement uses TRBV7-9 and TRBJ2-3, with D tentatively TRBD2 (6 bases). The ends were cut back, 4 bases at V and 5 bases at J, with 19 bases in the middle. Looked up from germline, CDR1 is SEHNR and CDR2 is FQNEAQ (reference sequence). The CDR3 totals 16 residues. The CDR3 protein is CASSSLGGDLRDTQYF. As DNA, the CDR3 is TGTGCCAGCAGCTCACTTGGAGGGGATCTGAGAGATACGCAGTATTTT.

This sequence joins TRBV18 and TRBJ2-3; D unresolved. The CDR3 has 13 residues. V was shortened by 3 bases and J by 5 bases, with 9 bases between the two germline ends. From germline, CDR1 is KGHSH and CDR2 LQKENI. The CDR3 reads CASSPKVVDTQYF. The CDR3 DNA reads TGTGCCAGCTCACCGAAGGTCGTAGATACGCAGTATTTT.

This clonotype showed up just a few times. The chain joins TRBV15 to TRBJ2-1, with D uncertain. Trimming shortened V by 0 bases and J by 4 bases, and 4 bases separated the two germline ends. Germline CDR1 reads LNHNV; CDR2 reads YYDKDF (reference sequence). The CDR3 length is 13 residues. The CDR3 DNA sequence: TGTGCCACCAGCAGAGATAGGTACAATGAGCAGTTCTTC. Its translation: CATSRDRYNEQFF.

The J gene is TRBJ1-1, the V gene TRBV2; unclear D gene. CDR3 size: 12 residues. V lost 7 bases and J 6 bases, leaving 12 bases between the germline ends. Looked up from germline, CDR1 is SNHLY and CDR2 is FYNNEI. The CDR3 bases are TGTGCCAGCACTCGGATCACCCCTGAAGCTTTCTTT. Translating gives CASTRITPEAFF.

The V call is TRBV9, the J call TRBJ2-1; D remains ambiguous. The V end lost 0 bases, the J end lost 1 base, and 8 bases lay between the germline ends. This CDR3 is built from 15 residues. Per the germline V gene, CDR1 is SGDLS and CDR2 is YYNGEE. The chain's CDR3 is CASSVATESYNEQFF. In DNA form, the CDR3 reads TGTGCCAGCAGCGTAGCCACGGAGTCCTACAATGAGCAGTTCTTC. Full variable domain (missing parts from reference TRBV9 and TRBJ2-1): DSGVTQTPKHLITATGQRVTLRCSPRSGDLSVYWYQQSLDQGLQFLIQYYNGEERAKGNILERFSAQQFPDLHSELNLSSLELGDSALYFCASSVATESYNEQFFGPGTRLTVL.

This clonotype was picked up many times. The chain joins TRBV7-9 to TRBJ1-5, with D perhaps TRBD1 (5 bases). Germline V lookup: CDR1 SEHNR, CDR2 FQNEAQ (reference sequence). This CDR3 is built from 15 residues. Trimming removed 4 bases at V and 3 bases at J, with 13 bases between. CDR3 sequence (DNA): TGTGCCAGCAGCTCCCCCCAGGGACCCAATCAGCCCCAGCATTTT. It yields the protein CASSSPQGPNQPQHF.

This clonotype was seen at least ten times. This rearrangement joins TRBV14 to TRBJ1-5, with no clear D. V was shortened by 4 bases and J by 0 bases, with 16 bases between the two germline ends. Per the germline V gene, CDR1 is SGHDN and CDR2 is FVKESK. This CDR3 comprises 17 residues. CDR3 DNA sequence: TGTGCCAGCAGCCTTACTCAAGGGAAATATAGCAATCAGCCCCAGCATTTT. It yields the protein CASSLTQGKYSNQPQHF.

The chain's CDR3 is CASSSTRDRGRDGYTF. Written as DNA, the CDR3 is TGTGCCAGCAGTTCCACCCGGGACAGGGGGCGCGATGGCTACACCTTC. The V and J genes are TRBV7-9 and TRBJ1-2, with 12 nucleotides matching TRBD1. The V gene's germline CDR1 is SEHNR and CDR2 FQNEAQ (reference sequence). V gave up 6 bases and J gave up 6 bases; unmatched junction bases: 11. CDR3 length: 16 amino acids.

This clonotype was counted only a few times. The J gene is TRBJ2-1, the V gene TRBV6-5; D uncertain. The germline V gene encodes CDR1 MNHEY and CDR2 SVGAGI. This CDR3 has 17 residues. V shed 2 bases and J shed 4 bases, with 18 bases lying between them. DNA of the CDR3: TGTGCCAGCAGTTACGGTTCTATGGGCCTACCTTACAATGAGCAGTTCTTC. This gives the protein CASSYGSMGLPYNEQFF.

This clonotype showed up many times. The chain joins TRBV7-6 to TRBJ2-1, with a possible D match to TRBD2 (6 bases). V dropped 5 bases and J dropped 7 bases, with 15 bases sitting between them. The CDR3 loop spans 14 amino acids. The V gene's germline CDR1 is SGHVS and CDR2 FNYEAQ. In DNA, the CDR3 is TGTGCCAGCAGCCGCCCAGAGGCGGGGAATGAGCAGTTCTTC. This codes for CASSRPEAGNEQFF.

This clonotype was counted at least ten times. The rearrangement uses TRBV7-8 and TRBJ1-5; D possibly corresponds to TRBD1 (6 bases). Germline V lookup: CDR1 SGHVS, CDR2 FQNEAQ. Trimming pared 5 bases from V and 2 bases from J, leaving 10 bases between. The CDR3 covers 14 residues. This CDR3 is CASSQGIGNQPQHF. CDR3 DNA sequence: TGTGCCAGCAGCCAGGGGATCGGCAATCAGCCCCAGCATTTT.

The CDR3 coding sequence is TGCAGTGCCCCTGAGTGGGGGGAGGCAGATACGCAGTATTTT. It specifies CSAPEWGEADTQYF. The chain couples TRBV20-1 to TRBJ2-3; D perhaps matches TRBD2 (6 bases). V lost 6 bases to trimming and J lost 4 bases, with 17 bases between them. This CDR3 spans 14 amino acids. Germline CDR1 and CDR2: DFQATT and SNEGSKA (reference sequence).

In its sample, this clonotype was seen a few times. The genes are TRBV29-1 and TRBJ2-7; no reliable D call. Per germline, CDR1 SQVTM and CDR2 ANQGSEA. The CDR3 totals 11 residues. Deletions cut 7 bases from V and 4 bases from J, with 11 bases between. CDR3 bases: TGCAGCGCCTTGGACCGTTACGAGCAGTACTTC. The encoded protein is CSALDRYEQYF.

CDR3 bases: TGTGCCAGCAGCCCCGGGCACTACGAGCAGTACGTC. Protein product: CASSPGHYEQYV. The chain carries TRBV7-9 and TRBJ2-7; D is uncertain. Germline lookup yields CDR1 SEHNR and CDR2 FQNEAQ (reference sequence). The CDR3 is 12 residues long. V was trimmed by 5 bases and J by 3 bases, leaving 8 bases between them.

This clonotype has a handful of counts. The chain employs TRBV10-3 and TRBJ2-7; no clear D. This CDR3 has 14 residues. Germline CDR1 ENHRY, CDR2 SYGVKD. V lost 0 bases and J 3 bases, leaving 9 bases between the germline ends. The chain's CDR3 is CAISESGNLYEQYF. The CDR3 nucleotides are TGTGCCATCAGTGAGTCGGGAAATCTCTACGAGCAGTACTTC.

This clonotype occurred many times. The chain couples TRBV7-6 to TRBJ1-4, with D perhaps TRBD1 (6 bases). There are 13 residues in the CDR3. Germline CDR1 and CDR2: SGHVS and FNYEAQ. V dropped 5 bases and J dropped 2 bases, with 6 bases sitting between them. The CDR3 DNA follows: TGTGCCAGCAGCGGGGGCACTAATGAAAAACTGTTTTTT. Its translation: CASSGGTNEKLFF.

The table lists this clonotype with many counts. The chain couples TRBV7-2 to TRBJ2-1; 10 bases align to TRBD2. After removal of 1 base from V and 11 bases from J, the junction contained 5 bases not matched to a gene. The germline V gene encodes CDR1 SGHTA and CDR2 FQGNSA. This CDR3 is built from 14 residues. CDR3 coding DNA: TGTGCCAGCAGCTTAGAGCGGGGGGGGCGGAAGCAGTTCTTC. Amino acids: CASSLERGGRKQFF.

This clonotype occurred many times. This chain's CDR3 is CASSHRGLPTQYF. The CDR3 DNA reads as TGTGCCAGCAGTCACAGGGGGCTGCCGACCCAGTACTTC. The J gene is TRBJ2-5, the V gene TRBV28; 9 bases are shared with TRBD1. The CDR3 has 13 residues. Germline V gene data show CDR1 as MDHEN and CDR2 as SYDVKM. Unmatched junction bases numbered 5, after V lost 5 bases and J lost 7 bases.